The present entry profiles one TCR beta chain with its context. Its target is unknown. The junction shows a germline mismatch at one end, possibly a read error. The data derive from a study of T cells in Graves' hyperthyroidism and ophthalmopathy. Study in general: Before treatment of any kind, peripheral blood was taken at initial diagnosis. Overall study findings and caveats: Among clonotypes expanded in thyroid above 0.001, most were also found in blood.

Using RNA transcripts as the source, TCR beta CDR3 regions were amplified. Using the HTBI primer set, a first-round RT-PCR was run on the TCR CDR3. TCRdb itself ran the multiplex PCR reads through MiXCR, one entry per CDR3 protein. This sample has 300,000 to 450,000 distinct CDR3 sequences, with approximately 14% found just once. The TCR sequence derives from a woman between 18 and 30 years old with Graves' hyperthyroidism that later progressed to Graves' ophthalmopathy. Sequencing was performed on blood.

CDR3 bases: TGTGCCAGCAGCGACCCAGGGACCTACAATGAGCAGTCCTTC. Protein: CASSDPGTYNEQSF. The rearrangement uses TRBV9 and TRBJ2-1, with D possibly called TRBD1 or TRBD2 (5 bases each). This CDR3 is built from 14 residues. The germline V gene has CDR1 SGDLS and CDR2 YYNGEE.